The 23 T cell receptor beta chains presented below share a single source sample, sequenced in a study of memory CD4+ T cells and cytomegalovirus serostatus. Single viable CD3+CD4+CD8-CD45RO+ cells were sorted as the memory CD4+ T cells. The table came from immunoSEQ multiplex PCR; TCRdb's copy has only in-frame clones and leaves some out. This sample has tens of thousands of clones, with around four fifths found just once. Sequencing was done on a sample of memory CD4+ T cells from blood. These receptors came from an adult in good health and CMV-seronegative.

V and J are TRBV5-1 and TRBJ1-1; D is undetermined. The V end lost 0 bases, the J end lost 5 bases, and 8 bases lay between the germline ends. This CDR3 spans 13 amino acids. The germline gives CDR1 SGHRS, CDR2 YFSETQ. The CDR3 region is CASSLGLMTEAFF. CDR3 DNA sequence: TGCGCCAGCAGCTTGGGGCTAATGACTGAAGCTTTCTTT.

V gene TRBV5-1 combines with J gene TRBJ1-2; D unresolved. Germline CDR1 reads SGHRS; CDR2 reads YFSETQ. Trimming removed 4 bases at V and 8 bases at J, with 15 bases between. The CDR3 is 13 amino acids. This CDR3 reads CASSPDPVRGYTF. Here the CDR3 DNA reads TGCGCCAGCAGCCCGGACCCGGTACGGGGCTACACCTTC.

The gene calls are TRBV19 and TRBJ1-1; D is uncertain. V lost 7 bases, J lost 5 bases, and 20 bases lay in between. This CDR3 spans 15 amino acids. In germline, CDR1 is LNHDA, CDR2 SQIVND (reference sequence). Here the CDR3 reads CASTFRGMGRTEAFF. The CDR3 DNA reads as TGTGCCAGTACCTTTCGCGGGATGGGTAGGACTGAAGCTTTCTTT.

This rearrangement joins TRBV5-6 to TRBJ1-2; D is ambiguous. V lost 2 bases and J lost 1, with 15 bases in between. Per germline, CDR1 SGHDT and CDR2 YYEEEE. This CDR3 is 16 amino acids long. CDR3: CASSFVDSRSNYGYTF. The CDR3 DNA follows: TGTGCCAGCAGCTTTGTAGATAGCAGGAGTAACTATGGCTACACCTTC.

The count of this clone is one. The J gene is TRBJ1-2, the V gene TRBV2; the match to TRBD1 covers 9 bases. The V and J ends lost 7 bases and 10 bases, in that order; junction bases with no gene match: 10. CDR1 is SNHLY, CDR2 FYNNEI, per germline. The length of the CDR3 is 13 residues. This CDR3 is CASIPDRGTPYTF. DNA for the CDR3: TGTGCCAGCATTCCGGACAGGGGTACCCCCTACACCTTC.

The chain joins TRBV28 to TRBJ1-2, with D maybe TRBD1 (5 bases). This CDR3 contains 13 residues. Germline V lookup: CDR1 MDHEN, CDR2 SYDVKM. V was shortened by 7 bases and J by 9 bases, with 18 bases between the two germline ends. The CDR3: CASTLGPGRSYTF. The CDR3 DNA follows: TGTGCCAGCACTCTCGGCCCGGGACGGAGCTACACCTTC.

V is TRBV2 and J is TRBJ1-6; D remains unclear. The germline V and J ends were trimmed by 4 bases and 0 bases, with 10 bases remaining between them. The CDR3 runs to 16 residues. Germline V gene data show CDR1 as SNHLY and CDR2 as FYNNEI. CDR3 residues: CASSVYPSSYNSPLHF. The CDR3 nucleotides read TGTGCCAGCAGTGTGTATCCTAGCTCCTATAATTCACCCCTCCACTTT.

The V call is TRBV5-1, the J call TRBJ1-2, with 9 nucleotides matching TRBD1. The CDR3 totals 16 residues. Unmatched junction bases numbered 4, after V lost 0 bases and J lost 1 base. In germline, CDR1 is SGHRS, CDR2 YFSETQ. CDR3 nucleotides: TGCGCCAGCAGCTTGGGACAGGGGGGCCATAACTATGGCTACACCTTC. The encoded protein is CASSLGQGGHNYGYTF.

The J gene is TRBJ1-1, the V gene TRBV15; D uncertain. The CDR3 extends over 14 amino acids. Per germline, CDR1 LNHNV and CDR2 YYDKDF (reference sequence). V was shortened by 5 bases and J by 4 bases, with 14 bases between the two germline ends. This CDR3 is CATSQPLEGTEAFF. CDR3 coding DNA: TGTGCCACCAGCCAACCCCTTGAAGGCACTGAAGCTTTCTTT.

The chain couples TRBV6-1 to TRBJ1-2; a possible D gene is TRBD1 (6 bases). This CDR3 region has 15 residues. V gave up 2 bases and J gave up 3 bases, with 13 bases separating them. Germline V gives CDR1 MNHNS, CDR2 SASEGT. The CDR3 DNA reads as TGTGCCAGCAGTGAACCAGGGGCAAGGCACTATGGCTACACCTTC. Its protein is CASSEPGARHYGYTF.

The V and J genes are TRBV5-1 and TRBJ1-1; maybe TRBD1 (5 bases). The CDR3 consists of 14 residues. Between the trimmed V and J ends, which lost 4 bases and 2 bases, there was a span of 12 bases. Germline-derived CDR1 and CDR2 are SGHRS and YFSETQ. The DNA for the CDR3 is TGCGCCAGCAGCCCGGGGACGCATAACACTGAAGCTTTCTTT. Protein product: CASSPGTHNTEAFF.

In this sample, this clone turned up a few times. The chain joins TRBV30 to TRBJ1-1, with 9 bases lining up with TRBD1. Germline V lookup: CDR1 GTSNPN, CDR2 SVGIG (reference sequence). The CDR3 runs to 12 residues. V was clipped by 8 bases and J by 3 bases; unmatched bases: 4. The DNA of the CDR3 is TGTGCCGTGGGACAGGGAGACACTGAAGCTTTCTTT. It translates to CAVGQGDTEAFF.

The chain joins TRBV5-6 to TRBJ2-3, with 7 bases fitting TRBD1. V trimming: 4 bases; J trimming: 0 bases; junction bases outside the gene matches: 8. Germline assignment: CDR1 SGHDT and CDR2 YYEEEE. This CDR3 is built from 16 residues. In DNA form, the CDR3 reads TGTGCCAGCAGCCCTTACGGACAGGAAAGCACAGATACGCAGTATTTT. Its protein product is CASSPYGQESTDTQYF.

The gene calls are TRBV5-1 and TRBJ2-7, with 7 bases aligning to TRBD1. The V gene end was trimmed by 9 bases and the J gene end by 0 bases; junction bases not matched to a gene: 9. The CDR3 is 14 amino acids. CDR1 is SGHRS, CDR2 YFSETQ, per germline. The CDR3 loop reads CATSSGTDSYEQYF. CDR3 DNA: TGCGCCACCTCCTCCGGGACAGACTCCTACGAGCAGTACTTC.

Here the CDR3 reads CASSQSAAYNEQFF. The CDR3 DNA reads as TGCGCCAGCAGTCAATCTGCGGCGTACAATGAGCAGTTCTTC. The chain employs TRBV23-1 and TRBJ2-1; no clear D gene. TRBV23-1 is classed as an ORF, of uncertain function. The CDR3 sequence is 14 residues long. V lost 0 bases to trimming and J lost 4 bases, with 7 bases between them.

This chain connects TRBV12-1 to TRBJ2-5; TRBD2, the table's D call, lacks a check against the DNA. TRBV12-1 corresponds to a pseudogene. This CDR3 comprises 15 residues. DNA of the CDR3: TGTGCCAGCAGCGCGTCAGCGGACCTCCAAGAGACCCAGTACTTC. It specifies CASSASADLQETQYF.

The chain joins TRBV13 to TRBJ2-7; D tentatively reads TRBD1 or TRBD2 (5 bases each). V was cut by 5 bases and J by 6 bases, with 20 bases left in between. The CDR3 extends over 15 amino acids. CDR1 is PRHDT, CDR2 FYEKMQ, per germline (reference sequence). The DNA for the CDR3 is TGTGCCAGCAGCCTAAGCGGATCCGGGACGGGCGAGCAGTACTTC. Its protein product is CASSLSGSGTGEQYF.

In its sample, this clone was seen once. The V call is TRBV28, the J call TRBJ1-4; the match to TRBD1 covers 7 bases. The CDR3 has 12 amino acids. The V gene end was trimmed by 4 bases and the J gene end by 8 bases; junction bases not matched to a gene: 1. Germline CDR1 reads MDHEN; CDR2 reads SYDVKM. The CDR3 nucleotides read TGTGCCAGCAGTTCAGGGGGGGAAAAACTGTTTTTT. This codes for CASSSGGEKLFF.

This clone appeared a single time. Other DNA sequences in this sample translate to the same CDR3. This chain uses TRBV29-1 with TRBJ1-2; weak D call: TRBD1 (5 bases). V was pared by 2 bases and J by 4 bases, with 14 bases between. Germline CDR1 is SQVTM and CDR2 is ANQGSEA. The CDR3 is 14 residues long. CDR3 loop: CSVELGGRGYGYTF. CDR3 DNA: TGCAGCGTTGAATTGGGGGGACGCGGCTATGGCTACACCTTC.

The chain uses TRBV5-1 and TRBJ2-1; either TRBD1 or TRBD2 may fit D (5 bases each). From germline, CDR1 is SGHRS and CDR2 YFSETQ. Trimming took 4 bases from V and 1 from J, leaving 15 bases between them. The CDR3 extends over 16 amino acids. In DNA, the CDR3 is TGCGCCAGCAGCATGGAGGACACGGGGTCCTACAATGAGCAGTTCTTC. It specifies CASSMEDTGSYNEQFF.

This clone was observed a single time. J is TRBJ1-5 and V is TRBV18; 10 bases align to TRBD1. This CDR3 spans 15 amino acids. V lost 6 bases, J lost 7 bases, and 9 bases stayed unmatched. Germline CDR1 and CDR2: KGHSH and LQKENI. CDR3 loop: CASSGGQGWRQPQHF. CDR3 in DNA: TGTGCCAGCTCCGGGGGACAGGGGTGGAGGCAGCCCCAGCATTTT.

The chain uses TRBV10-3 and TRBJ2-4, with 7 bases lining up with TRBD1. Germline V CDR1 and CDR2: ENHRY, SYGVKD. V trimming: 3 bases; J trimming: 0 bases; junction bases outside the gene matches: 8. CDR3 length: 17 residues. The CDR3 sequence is CAISEGGQKLAKNIQYF. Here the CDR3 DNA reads TGTGCCATCAGTGAAGGGGGACAGAAACTAGCCAAAAACATTCAGTACTTC.

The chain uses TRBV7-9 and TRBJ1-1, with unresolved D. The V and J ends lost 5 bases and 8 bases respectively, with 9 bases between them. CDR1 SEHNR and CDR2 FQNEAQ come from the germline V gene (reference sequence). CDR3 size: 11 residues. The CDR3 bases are TGTGCCAGCAGCCTCGGTGGCGAAGCTTTCTTT. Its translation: CASSLGGEAFF.